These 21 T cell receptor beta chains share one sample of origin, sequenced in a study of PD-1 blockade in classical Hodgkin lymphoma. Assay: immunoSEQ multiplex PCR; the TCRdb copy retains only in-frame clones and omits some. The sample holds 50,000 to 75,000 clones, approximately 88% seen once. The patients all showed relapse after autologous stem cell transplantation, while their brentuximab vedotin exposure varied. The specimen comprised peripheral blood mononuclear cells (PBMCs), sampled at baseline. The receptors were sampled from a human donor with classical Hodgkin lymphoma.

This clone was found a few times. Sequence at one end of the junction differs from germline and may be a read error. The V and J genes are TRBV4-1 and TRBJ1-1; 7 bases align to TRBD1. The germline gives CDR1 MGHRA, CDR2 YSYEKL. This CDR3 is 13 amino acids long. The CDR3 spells CATSRGASTEAFF. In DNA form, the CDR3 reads TGCGCCACCAGCAGGGGGGCCTCGACTGAAGCTTTCTTT.

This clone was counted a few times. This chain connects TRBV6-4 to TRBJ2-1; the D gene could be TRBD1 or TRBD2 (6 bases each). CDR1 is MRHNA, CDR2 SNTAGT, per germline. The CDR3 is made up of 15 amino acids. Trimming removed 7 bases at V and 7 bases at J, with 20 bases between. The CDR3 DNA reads TGTGCCAGCACCGCTTCACCGGGGGCGGCAAATGAGCAGTTCTTC. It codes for CASTASPGAANEQFF.

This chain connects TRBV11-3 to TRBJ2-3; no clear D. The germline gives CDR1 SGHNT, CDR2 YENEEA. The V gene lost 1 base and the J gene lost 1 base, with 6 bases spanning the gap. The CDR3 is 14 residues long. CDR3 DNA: TGTGCCAGCAGCTTAGTAAGGGGCACAGATACGCAGTATTTT. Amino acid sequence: CASSLVRGTDTQYF.

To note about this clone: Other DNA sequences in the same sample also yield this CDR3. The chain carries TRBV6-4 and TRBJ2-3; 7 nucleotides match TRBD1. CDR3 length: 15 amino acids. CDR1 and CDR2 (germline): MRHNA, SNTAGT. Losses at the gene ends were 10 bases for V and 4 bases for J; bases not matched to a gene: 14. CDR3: CATSLSQGESDTQYF. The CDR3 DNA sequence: TGTGCCACTTCGTTATCCCAGGGGGAATCAGATACGCAGTATTTT.

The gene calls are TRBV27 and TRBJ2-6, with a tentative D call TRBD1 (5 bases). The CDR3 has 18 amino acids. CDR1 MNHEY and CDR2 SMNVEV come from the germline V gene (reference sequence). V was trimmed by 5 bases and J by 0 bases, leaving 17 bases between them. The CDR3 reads CASSPPWGTPSGANVLTF. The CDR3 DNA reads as TGTGCCAGCAGTCCTCCGTGGGGCACGCCCTCTGGGGCCAACGTCCTGACTTTC.

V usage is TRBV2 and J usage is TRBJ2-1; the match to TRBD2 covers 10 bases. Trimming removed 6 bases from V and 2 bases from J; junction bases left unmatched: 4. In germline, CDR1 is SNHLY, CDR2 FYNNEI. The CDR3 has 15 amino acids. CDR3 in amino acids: CASRVAGGPYNEQFF. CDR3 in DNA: TGTGCCAGCAGGGTAGCGGGGGGCCCCTACAATGAGCAGTTCTTC.

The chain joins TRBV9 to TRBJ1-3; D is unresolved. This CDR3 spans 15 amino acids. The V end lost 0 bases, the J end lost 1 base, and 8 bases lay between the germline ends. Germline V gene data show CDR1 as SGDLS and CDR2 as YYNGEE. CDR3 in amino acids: CASSVDLGSGNTIYF. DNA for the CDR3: TGTGCCAGCAGCGTAGATCTCGGTTCTGGAAACACCATATATTTT.

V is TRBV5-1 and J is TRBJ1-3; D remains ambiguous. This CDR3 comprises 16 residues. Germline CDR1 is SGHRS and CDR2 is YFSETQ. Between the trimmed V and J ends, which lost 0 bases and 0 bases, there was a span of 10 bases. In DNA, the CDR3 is TGCGCCAGCAGCTTGGCCGGATCGGGCTCTGGAAACACCATATATTTT. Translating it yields CASSLAGSGSGNTIYF.

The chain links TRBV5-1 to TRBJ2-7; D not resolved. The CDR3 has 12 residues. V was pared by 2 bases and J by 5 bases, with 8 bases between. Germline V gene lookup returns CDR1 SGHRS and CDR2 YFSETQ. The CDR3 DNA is TGCGCCAGCAGCTTACACACGGACGAGCAGTACTTC. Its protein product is CASSLHTDEQYF.

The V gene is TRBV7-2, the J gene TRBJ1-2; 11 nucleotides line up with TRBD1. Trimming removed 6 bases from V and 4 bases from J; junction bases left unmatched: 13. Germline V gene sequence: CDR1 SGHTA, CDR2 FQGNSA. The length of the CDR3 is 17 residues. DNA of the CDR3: TGTGCCAGCAGTCCTAGGACAGGGGGCGAATACCCCTATGGCTACACCTTC. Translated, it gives CASSPRTGGEYPYGYTF. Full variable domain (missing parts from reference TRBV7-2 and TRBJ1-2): GAGVSQSPSNKVTEKGKDVELRCDPISGHTALYWYRQSLGQGLEFLIYFQGNSAPDKSGLPSDRFSAERTGGSVSTLTIQRTQQEDSAVYLCASSPRTGGEYPYGYTFGSGTRLTVV.

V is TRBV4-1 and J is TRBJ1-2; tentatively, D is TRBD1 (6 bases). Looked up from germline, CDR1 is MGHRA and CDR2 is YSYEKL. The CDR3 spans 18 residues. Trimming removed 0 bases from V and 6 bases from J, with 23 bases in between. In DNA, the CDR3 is TGCGCCAGCAGCCAAGATTTTACAGGGAGTAGGTCTATGGATGGCTACACCTTC. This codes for CASSQDFTGSRSMDGYTF.

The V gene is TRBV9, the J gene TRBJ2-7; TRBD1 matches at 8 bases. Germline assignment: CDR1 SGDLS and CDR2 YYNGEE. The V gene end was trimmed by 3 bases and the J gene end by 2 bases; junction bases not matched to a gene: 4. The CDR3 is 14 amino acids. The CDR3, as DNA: TGTGCCAGCAGCGCGGGACAGGTTACCTACGAGCAGTACTTC. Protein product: CASSAGQVTYEQYF.

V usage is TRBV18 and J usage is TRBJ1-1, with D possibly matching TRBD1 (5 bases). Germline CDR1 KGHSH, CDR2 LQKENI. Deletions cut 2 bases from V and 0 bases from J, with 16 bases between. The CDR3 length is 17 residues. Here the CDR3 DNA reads TGTGCCAGCTCACCATTCGGCAATGGGGCGCTGAACACTGAAGCTTTCTTT. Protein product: CASSPFGNGALNTEAFF.

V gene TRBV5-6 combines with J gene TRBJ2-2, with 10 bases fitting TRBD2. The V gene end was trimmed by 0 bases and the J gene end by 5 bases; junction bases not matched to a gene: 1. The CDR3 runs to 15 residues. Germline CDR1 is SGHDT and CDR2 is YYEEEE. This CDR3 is CASSLGAGGTGELFF. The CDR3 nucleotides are TGTGCCAGCAGCTTGGGAGCGGGGGGGACCGGGGAGCTGTTTTTT.

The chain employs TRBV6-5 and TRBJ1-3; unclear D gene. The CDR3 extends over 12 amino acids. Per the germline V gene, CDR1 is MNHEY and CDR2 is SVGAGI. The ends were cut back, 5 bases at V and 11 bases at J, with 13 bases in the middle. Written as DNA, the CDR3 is TGTGCCAGCAGTCTTAACCCCGGGCCCATATATTTT. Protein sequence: CASSLNPGPIYF.

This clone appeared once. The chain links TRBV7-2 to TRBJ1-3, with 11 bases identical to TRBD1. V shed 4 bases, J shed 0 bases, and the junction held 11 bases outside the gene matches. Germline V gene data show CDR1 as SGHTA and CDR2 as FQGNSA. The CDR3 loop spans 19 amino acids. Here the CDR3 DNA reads TGTGCCAGCAGCTGGAGGACAGGGGGCGAAGCGGGCTCTGGAAACACCATATATTTT. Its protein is CASSWRTGGEAGSGNTIYF.

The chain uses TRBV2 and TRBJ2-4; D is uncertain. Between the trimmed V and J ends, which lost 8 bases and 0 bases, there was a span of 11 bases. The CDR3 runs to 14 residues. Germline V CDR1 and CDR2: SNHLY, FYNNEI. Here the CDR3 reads CASRRNLAKNIQYF. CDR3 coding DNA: TGTGCCAGCCGCAGGAATTTAGCCAAAAACATTCAGTACTTC.

The CDR3 loop reads CASSQERGLPETQYF. DNA of the CDR3: TGCGCCAGCAGCCAAGAACGGGGCCTCCCGGAGACCCAGTACTTC. The chain uses TRBV4-3 and TRBJ2-5; D may correspond to TRBD1 or TRBD2 (5 bases each). V was trimmed by 0 bases and J by 5 bases, leaving 13 bases between them. Germline CDR1 is LGHNA and CDR2 is YSLEER. The CDR3 runs 15 residues.

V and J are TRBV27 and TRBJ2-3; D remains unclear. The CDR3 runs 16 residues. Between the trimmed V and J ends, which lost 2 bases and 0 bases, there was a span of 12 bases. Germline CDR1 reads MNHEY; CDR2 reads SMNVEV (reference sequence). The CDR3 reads CASSLSPVSSTDTQYF. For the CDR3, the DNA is TGTGCCAGCAGTTTAAGTCCAGTCTCTAGCACAGATACGCAGTATTTT.

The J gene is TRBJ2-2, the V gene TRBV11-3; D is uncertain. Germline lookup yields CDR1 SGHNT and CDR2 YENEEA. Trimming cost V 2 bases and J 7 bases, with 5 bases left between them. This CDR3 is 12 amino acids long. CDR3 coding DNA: TGTGCCAGCAGCTTAAGGCACGGGGAGCTGTTTTTT. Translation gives CASSLRHGELFF. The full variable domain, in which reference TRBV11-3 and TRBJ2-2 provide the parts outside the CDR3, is EAGVVQSPRYKIIEKKQPVAFWCNPISGHNTLYWYLQNLGQGPELLIRYENEEAVDDSQLPKDRFSAERLKGVDSTLKIQPAELGDSAVYLCASSLRHGELFFGEGSRLTVL.

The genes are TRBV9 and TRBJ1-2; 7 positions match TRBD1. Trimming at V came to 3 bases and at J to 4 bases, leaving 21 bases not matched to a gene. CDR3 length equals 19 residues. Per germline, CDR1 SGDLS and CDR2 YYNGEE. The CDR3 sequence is CASSEPTISRQGYRYGYTF. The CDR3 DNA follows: TGTGCCAGCAGCGAGCCGACGATTTCGAGACAGGGCTACCGCTATGGCTACACCTTC.